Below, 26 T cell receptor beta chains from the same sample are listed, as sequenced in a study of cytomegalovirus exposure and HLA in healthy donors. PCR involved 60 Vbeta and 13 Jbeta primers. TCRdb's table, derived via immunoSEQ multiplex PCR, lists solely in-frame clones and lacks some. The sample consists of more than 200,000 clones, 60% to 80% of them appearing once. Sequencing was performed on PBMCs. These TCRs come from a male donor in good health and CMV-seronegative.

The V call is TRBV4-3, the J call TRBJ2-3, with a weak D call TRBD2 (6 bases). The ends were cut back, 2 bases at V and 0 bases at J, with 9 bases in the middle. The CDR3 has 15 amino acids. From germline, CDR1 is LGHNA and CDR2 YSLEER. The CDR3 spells CASSQTGTSTDTQYF. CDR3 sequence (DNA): TGCGCCAGCAGCCAAACCGGGACTAGCACAGATACGCAGTATTTT.

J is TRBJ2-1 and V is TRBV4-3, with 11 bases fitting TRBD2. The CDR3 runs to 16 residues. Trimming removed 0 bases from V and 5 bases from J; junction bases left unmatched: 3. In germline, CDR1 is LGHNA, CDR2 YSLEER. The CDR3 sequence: CASSQELLAGDNEQFF. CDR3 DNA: TGCGCCAGCAGCCAAGAGCTACTAGCGGGGGACAATGAGCAGTTCTTC.

CDR3 DNA: TGTGCCAGCAGCTTTGGAGTTGCTAATTCACCCCTCCACTTT. Translation gives CASSFGVANSPLHF. The chain couples TRBV7-2 to TRBJ1-6; D remains unclear. The germline gives CDR1 SGHTA, CDR2 FQGNSA. The CDR3 spans 14 residues. V was shortened by 3 bases and J by 6 bases, with 9 bases between the two germline ends.

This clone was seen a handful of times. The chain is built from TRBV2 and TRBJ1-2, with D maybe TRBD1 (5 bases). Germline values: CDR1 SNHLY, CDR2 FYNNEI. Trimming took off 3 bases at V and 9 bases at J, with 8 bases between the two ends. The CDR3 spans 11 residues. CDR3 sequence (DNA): TGTGCCAGCAGTGAGACAGAGAGCTACACCTTC. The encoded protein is CASSETESYTF.

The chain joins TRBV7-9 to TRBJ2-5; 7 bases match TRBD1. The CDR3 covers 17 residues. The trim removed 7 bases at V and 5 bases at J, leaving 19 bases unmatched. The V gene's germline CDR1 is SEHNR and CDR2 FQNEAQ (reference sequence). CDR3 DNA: TGTGCCAGCACCCCCCAGCCGGGACAGATACGCCCGGAGACCCAGTACTTC. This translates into CASTPQPGQIRPETQYF.

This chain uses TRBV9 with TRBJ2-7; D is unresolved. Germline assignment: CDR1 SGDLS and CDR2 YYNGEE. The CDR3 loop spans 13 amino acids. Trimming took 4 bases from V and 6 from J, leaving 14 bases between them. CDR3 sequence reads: CASSPQSWFEQYF. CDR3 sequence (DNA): TGTGCCAGCAGCCCACAGTCGTGGTTCGAGCAGTACTTC.

CDR3 loop: CASSEGQAPTNEKLFF. The CDR3 DNA reads as TGTGCCAGCAGCGAAGGACAGGCACCAACTAATGAAAAACTGTTTTTT. The chain combines TRBV9 with TRBJ1-4; TRBD1 matches at 7 bases. CDR3 length: 16 residues. Germline V gene data show CDR1 as SGDLS and CDR2 as YYNGEE. Trimming cost V 3 bases and J 0 bases; bases outside gene matches: 5.

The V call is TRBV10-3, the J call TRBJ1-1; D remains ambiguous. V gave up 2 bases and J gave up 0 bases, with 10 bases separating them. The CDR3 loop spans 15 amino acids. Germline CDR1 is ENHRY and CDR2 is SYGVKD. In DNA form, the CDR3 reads TGTGCCATCAGTGAGATCGGAGGGCTGAACACTGAAGCTTTCTTT. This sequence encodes CAISEIGGLNTEAFF.

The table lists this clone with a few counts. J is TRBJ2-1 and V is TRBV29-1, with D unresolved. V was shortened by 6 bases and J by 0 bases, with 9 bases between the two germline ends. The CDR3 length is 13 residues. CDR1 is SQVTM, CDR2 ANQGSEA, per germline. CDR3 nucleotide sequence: TGCAGCGTCGAGCCGAGCTCCTACAATGAGCAGTTCTTC. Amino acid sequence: CSVEPSSYNEQFF.

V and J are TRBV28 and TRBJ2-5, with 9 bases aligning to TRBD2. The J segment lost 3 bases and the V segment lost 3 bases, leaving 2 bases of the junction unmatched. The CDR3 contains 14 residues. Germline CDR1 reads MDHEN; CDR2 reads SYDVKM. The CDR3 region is CASSLLAGEETQYF. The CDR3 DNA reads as TGTGCCAGCAGTTTGTTAGCGGGAGAAGAGACCCAGTACTTC.

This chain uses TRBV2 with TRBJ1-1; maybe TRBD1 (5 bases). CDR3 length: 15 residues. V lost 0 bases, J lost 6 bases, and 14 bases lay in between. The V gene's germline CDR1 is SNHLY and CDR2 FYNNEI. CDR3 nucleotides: TGTGCCAGCAGTGAAGCGCTCAGGGCTAGTGCTGAAGCTTTCTTT. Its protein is CASSEALRASAEAFF.

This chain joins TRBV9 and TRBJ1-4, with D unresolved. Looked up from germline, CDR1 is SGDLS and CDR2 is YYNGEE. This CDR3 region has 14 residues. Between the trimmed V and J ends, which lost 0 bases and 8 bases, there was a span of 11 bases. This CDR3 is CASSVATTSEKLFF. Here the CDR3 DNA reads TGTGCCAGCAGCGTAGCTACGACAAGCGAAAAACTGTTTTTT.

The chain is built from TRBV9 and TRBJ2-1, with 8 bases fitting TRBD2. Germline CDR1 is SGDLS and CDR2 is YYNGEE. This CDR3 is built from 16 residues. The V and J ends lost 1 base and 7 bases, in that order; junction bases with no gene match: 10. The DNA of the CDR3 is TGTGCCAGCAGCGTAACTTCCGGGGGGGTAAAGAATGAGCAGTTCTTC. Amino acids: CASSVTSGGVKNEQFF. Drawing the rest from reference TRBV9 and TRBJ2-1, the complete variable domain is DSGVTQTPKHLITATGQRVTLRCSPRSGDLSVYWYQQSLDQGLQFLIQYYNGEERAKGNILERFSAQQFPDLHSELNLSSLELGDSALYFCASSVTSGGVKNEQFFGPGTRLTVL.

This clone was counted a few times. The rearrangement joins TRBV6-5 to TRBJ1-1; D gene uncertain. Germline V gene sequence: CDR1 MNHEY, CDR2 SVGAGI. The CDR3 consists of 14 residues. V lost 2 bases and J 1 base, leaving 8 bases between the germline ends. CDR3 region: CASSYVGGNTEAFF. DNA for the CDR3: TGTGCCAGCAGTTACGTAGGCGGGAACACTGAAGCTTTCTTT.

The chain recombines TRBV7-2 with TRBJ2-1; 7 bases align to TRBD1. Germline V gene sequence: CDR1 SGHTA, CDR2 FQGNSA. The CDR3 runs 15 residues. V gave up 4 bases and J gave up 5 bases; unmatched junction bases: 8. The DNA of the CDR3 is TGTGCCAGCAGCTCAATCCGGGACAGAGACAATGAGCAGTTCTTC. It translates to CASSSIRDRDNEQFF.

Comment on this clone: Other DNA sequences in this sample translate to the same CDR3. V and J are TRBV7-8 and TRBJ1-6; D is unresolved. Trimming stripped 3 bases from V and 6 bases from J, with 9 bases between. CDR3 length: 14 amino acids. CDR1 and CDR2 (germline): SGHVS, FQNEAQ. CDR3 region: CASSLPGGNSPLHF. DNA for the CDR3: TGTGCCAGCAGCTTGCCAGGAGGTAATTCACCCCTCCACTTT.

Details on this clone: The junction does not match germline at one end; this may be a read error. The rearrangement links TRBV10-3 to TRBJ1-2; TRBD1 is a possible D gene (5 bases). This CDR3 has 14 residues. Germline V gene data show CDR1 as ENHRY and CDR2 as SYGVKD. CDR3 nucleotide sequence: TGTGCCATCAGTGAAGAGGCAGGGAGGACGCCGGGGGCCTTC. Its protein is CAISEEAGRTPGAF.

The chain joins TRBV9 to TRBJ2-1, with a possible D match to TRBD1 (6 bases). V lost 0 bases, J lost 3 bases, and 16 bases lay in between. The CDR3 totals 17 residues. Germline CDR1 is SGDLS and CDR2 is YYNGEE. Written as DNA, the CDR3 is TGTGCCAGCAGCGTAGAGTCCGCCGGGACATACTACAATGAGCAGTTCTTC. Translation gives CASSVESAGTYYNEQFF.

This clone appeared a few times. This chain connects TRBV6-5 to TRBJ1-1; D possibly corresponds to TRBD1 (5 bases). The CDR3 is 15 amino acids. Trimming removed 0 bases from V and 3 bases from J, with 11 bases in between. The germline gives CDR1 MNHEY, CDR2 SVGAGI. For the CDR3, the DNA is TGTGCCAGCAGTTACTCGTGGCGGGGGGACACTGAAGCTTTCTTT. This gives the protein CASSYSWRGDTEAFF.

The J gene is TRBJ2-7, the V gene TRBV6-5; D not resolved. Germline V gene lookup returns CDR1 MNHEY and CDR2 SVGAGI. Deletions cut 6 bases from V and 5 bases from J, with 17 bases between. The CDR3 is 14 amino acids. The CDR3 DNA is TGTGCCAGCAGCGTAGCCGAGGTTGGTAACGAGCAGTACTTC. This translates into CASSVAEVGNEQYF.

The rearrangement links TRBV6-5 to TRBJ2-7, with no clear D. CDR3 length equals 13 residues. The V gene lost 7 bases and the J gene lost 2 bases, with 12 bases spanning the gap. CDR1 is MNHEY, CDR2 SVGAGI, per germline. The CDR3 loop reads CASTRRGAYEQYF. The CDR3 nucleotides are TGTGCCAGCACCCGTAGAGGAGCCTACGAGCAGTACTTC.

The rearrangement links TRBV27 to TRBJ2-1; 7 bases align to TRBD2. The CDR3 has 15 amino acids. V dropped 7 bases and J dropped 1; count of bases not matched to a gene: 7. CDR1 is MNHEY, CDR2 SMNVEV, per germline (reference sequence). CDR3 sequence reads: CASTEGRGSYNEQFF. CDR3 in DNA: TGTGCCAGCACCGAGGGGCGGGGGTCCTACAATGAGCAGTTCTTC.

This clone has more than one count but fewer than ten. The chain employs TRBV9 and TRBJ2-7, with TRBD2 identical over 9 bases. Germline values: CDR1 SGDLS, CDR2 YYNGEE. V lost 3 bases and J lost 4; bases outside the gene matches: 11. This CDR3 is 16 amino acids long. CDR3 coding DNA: TGTGCCAGCAGCGCCCCGGAGGGTAGCGGGGGTTACGAGCAGTACTTC. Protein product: CASSAPEGSGGYEQYF.

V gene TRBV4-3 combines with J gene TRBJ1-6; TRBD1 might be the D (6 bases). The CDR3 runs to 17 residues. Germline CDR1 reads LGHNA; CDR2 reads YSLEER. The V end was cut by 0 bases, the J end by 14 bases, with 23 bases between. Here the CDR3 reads CASSQDRGGGSLGTLHF. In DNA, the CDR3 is TGCGCCAGCAGCCAAGATCGGGGAGGGGGGTCGTTGGGGACCCTCCACTTT.

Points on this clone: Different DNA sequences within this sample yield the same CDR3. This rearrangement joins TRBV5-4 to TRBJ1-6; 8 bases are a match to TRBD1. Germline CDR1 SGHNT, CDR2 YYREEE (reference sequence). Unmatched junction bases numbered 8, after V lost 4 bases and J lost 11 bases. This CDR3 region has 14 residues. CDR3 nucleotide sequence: TGTGCCAGCAGCCTTGGACAGGGTAGGACACCCCTCCACTTT. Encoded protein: CASSLGQGRTPLHF.

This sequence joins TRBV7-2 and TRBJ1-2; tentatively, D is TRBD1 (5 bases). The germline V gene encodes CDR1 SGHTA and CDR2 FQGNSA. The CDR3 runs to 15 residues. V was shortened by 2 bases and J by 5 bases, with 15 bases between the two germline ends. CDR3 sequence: CASSLTGQGGYGYTF. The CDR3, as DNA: TGTGCCAGCAGCTTAACCGGGCAGGGCGGATATGGCTACACCTTC.